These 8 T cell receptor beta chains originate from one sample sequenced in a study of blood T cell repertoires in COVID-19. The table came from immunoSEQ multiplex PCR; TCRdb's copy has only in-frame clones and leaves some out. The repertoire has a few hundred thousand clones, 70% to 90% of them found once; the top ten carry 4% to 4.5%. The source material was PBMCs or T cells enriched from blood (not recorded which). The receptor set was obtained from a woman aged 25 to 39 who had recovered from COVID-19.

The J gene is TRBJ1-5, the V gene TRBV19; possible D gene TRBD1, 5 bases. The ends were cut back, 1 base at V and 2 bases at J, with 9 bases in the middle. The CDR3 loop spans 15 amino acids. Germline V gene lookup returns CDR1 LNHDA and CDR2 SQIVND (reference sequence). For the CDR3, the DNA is TGTGCCAGTAGTATAGTCGGGGGGGGCAATCAGCCCCAGCATTTT. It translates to CASSIVGGGNQPQHF.

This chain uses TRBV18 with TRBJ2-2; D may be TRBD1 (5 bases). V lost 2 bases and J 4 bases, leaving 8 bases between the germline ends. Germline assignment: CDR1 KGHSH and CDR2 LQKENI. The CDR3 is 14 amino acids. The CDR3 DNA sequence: TGTGCCAGCTCACCAGTAGGGGTCACCGGGGAGCTGTTTTTT. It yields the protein CASSPVGVTGELFF.

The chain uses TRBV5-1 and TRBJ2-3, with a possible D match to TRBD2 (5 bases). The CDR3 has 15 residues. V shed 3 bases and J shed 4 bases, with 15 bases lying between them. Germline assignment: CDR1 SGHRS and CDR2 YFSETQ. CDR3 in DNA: TGCGCCAGCAGCTCCTCTCGGGGTGTGGCAGATACGCAGTATTTT. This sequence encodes CASSSSRGVADTQYF.

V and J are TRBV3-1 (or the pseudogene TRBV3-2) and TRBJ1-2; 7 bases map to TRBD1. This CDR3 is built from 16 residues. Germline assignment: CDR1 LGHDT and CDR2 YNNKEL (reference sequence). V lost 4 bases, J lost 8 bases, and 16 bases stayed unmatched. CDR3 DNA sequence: TGTGCCAGCAGCCCCCGGGACAGACGCTTATCGGTCGGCTACACCTTC. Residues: CASSPRDRRLSVGYTF.

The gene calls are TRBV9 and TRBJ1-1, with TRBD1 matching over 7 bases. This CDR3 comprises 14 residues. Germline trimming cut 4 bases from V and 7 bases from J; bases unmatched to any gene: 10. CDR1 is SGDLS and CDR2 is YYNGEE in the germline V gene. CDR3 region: CASSRQGLRDEAFF. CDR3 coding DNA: TGTGCCAGCAGCCGACAGGGCCTACGGGATGAAGCTTTCTTT.

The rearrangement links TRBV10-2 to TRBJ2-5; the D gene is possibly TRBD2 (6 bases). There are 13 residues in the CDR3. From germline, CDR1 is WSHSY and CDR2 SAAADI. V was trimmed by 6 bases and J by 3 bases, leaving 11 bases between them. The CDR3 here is CASSSSGEETQYF. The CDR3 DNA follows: TGCGCCAGCAGCTCATCGGGGGAAGAGACCCAGTACTTC.

The CDR3 coding sequence is TGTGCCAGCAGGACGGACAGATTGAACACTGAAGCTTTCTTT. It codes for CASRTDRLNTEAFF. The rearrangement joins TRBV28 to TRBJ1-1; TRBD1 might be the D (6 bases). Trimming took 6 bases from V and 0 from J, leaving 11 bases between them. Per the germline V gene, CDR1 is MDHEN and CDR2 is SYDVKM. The CDR3 consists of 14 residues.

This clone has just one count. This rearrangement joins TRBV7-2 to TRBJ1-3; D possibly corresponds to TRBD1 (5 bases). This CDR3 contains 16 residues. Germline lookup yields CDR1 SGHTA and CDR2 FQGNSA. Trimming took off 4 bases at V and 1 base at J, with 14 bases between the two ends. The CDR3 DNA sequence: TGTGCCAGCAGCTCTTTGGACATTCTGTCTGGAAACACCATATATTTT. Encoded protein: CASSSLDILSGNTIYF.